Listed below are T cell receptor beta chains from one sample, sequenced in a study of T-cell memory formation after mild COVID-19. One entry per CDR3 protein, called by TCRdb with MiXCR from the 5' RACE reads. The top ten clones hold approximately 30% of a sample with roughly 110,000 distinct CDR3 sequences, around 12% of them seen once. Sequencing was carried out using PBMCs or a T cell subset sorted from them (not recorded which). Receptors originate from an adult woman who had mild COVID-19 (a few samples of this study predate the infection). Cell type and time point are not known. Each CDR3 is given with its conserved first and last residue. D genes are given only for firm matches. The size entry is marked missing in some rows and otherwise reads once, few, many or a size class.

cdr3_aa: CASSSEPRLAGVNEQFF; cdr3_nt: TGTGCCAGCAGCTCGGAACCTCGACTAGCGGGGGTCAATGAGCAGTTCTTC; j_call: TRBJ2-1; v_call: TRBV7-2; clone_size: -; d_call: TRBD2; cdr3_length: 17
cdr3_aa: CATSDRTSYEQYF; cdr3_nt: TGTGCCACCAGTGATCGGACTTCCTACGAGCAGTACTTC; j_call: TRBJ2-7; v_call: TRBV24-1; clone_size: few; d_call: -; cdr3_length: 13
cdr3_aa: CASSPGQASNYGYTF; cdr3_nt: TGCGCCAGCAGCCCGGGACAGGCCTCTAACTATGGCTACACCTTC; j_call: TRBJ1-2; v_call: TRBV4-1; clone_size: few; d_call: TRBD1; cdr3_length: 15
cdr3_aa: CASSLAVDSSYNEQFF; cdr3_nt: TGTGCCAGCAGCTTAGCGGTAGATAGCTCCTACAATGAGCAGTTCTTC; j_call: TRBJ2-1; v_call: TRBV7-6; clone_size: few; d_call: -; cdr3_length: 16
cdr3_aa: CASSLEVYEQYF; cdr3_nt: TGTGCCAGCAGCTTAGAGGTGTACGAGCAGTACTTC; j_call: TRBJ2-7; v_call: TRBV7-9; clone_size: few; d_call: -; cdr3_length: 12
cdr3_aa: CASSSIGGDTQYF; cdr3_nt: TGCGCCAGCAGCTCGATAGGGGGAGATACGCAGTATTTT; j_call: TRBJ2-3; v_call: TRBV5-1; clone_size: -; d_call: -; cdr3_length: 13
cdr3_aa: CSVGSVTDTQYF; cdr3_nt: TGCAGCGTTGGGTCAGTCACAGATACGCAGTATTTT; j_call: TRBJ2-3; v_call: TRBV29-1; clone_size: few; d_call: -; cdr3_length: 12
cdr3_aa: CASSPVSRWTPTDTQYF; cdr3_nt: TGTGCCAGCAGCCCTGTCAGCCGATGGACCCCCACAGATACGCAGTATTTT; j_call: TRBJ2-3; v_call: TRBV7-9; clone_size: many; d_call: -; cdr3_length: 17
cdr3_aa: CASSLAGGPVVDEQFF; cdr3_nt: TGTGCCAGCAGCTTAGCGGGGGGGCCAGTAGTGGATGAGCAGTTCTTC; j_call: TRBJ2-1; v_call: TRBV5-5; clone_size: few; d_call: TRBD2; cdr3_length: 16
cdr3_aa: CATSARQGDSYEQYF; cdr3_nt: TGTGCCACCAGTGCCCGACAGGGGGACTCCTACGAGCAGTACTTC; j_call: TRBJ2-7; v_call: TRBV24-1; clone_size: few; d_call: TRBD1; cdr3_length: 15
cdr3_aa: CASSLDAYTRDGLYEQYF; cdr3_nt: TGTGCCAGCAGCTTAGATGCATACACCCGGGACGGACTCTACGAGCAGTACTTC; j_call: TRBJ2-7; v_call: TRBV7-6; clone_size: many; d_call: -; cdr3_length: 18
cdr3_aa: CSAARGYNSNQPQHF; cdr3_nt: TGCAGTGCCGCACGAGGGTATAACAGCAATCAGCCCCAGCATTTT; j_call: TRBJ1-5; v_call: TRBV20-1; clone_size: few; d_call: -; cdr3_length: 15